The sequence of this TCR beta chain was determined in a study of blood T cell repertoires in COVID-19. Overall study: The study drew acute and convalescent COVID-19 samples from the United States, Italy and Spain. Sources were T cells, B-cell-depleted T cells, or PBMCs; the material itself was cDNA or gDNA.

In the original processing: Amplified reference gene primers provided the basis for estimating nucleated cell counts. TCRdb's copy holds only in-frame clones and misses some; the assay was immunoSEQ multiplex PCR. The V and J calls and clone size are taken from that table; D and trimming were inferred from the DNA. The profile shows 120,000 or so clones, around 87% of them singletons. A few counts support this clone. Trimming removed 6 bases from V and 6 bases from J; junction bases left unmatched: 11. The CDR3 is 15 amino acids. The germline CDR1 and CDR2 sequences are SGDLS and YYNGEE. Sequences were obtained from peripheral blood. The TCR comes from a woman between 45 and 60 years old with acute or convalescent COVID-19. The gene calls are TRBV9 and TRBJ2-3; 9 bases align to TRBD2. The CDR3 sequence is CASTPGGGAGDTQYF. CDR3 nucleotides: TGTGCCAGCACCCCAGGCGGGGGGGCGGGGGATACGCAGTATTTT.